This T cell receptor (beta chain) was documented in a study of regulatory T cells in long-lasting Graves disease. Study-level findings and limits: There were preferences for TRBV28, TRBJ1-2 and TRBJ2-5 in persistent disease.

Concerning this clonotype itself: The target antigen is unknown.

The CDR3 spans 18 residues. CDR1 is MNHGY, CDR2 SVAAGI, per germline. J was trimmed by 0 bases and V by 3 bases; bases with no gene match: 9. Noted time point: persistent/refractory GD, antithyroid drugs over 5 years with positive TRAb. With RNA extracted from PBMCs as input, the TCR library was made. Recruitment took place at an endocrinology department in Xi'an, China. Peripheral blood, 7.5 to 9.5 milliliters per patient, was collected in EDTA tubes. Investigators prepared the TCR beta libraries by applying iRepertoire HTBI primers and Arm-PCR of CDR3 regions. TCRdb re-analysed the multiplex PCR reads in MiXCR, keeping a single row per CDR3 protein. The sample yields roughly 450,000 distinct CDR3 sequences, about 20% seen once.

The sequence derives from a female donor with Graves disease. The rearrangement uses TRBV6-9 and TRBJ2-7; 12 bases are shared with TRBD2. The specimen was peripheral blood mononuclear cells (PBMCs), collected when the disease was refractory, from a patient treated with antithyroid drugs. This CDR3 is CASSYPPSGRALSYEQYF. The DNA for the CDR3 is TGTGCCAGCAGTTACCCCCCTAGCGGGAGGGCCCTCTCCTACGAGCAGTACTTC.